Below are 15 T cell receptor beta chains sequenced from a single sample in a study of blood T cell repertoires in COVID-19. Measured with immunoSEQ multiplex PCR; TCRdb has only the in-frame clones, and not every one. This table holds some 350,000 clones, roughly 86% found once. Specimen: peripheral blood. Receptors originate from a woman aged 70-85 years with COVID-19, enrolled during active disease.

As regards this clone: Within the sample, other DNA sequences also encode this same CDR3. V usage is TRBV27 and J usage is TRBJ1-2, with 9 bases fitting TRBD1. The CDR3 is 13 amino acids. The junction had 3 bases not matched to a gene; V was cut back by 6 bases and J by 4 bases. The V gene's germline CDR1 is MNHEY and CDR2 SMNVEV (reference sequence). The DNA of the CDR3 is TGTGCCAGCAGCTTGACAGGGGGCTATGGCTACACCTTC. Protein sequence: CASSLTGGYGYTF.

Written as DNA, the CDR3 is TGTGCCATCAGTGTGATGGACAGATTCTCTGGAAACACCATATATTTT. It codes for CAISVMDRFSGNTIYF. V and J are TRBV10-3 and TRBJ1-3, with a tentative D call TRBD1 (6 bases). CDR3 size: 16 residues. The V and J ends lost 4 bases and 0 bases respectively, with 13 bases between them. Germline V lookup: CDR1 ENHRY, CDR2 SYGVKD.

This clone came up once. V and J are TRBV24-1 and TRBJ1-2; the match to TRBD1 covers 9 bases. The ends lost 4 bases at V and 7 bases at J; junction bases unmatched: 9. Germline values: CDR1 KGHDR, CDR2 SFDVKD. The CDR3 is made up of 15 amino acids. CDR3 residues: CATSDPGTGYIGYTF. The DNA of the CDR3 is TGTGCCACCAGTGACCCCGGGACAGGGTATATTGGCTACACCTTC.

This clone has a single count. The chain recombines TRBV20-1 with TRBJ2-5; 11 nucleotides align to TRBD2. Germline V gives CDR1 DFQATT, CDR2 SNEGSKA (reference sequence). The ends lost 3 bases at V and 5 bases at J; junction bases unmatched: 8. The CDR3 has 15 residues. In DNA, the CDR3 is TGCAGTGCTAGTCTGACTAGCGGGGTTAGGGAGACCCAGTACTTC. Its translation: CSASLTSGVRETQYF.

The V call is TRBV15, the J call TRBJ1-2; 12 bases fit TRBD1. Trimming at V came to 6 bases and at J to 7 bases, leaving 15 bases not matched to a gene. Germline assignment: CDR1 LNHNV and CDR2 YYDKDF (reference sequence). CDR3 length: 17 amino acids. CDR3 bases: TGTGCCACCAGAGACCACGGGACAGGGGGCCTATTGGGTGGCTACACCTTC. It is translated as CATRDHGTGGLLGGYTF.

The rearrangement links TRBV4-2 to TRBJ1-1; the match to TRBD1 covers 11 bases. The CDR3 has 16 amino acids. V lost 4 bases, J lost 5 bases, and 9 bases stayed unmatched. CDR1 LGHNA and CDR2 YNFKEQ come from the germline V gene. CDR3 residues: CASSLLWTGGETEAFF. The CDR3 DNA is TGTGCCAGCAGCCTACTATGGACAGGGGGCGAAACTGAAGCTTTCTTT.

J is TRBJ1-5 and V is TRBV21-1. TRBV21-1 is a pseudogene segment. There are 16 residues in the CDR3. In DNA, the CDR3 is TGTGCCAGCAACCAAGCCGGGGGGTCCGGGGCTCAGCCCCAGCATTTT. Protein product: CASNQAGGSGAQPQHF.

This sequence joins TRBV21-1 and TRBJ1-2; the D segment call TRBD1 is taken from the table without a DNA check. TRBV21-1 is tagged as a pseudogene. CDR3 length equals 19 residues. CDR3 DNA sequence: TGTGCCAGCAGCCCTTTTCGAACGTGGACAGGGACTCCTAACTATGGCTACACCTTC. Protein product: CASSPFRTWTGTPNYGYTF.

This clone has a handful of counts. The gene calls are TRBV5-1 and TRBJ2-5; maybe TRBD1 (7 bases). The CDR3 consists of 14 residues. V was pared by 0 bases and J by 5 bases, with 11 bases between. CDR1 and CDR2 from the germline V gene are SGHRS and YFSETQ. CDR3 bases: TGCGCCAGCAGCTTGGGGACAGGAGGGGAGACCCAGTACTTC. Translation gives CASSLGTGGETQYF. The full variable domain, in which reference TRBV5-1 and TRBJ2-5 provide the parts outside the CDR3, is KAGVTQTPRYLIKTRGQQVTLSCSPISGHRSVSWYQQTPGQGLQFLFEYFSETQRNKGNFPGRFSGRQFSNSRSEMNVSTLELGDSALYLCASSLGTGGETQYFGPGTRLLVL.

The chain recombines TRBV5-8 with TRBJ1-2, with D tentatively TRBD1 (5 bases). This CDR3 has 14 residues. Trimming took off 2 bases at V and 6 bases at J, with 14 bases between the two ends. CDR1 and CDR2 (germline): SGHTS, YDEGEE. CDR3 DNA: TGTGCCAGCAGCTTTCCCGAGCAGGGTCATGGCTACACCTTC. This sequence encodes CASSFPEQGHGYTF.

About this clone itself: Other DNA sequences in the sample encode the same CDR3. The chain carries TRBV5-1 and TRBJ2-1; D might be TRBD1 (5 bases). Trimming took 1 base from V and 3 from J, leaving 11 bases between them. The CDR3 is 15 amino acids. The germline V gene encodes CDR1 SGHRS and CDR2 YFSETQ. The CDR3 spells CASSLTGDSYNEQFF. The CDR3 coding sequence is TGCGCCAGCAGCTTGACAGGTGATAGCTACAATGAGCAGTTCTTC.

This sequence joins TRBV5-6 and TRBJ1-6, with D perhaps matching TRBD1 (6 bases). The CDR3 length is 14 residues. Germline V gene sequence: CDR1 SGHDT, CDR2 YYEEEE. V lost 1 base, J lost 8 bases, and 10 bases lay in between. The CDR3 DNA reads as TGTGCCAGCAGCTTGAGGCAGGGGTATTCACCCCTCCACTTT. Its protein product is CASSLRQGYSPLHF.

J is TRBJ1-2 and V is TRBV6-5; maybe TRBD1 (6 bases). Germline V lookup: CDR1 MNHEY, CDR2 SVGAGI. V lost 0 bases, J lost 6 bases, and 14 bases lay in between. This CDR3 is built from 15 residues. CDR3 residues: CASSYSMQGRDGYTF. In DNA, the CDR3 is TGTGCCAGCAGTTACTCGATGCAGGGGCGGGATGGCTACACCTTC.

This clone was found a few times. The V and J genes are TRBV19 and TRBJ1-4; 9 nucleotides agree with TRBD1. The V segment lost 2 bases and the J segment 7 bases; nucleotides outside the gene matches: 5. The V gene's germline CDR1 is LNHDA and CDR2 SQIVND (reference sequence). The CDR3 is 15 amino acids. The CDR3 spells CASSIKTGGFEKLFF. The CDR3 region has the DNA TGTGCCAGTAGTATAAAAACAGGGGGCTTTGAAAAACTGTTTTTT.

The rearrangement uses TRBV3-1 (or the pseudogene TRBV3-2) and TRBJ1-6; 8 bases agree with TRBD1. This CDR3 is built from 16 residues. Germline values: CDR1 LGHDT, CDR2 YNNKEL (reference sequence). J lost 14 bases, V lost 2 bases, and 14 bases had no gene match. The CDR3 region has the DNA TGTGCCAGCAGCCAAAGAGACCGGGACAGGCATTCGACCCTCCACTTT. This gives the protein CASSQRDRDRHSTLHF.